These 21 T cell receptor beta chains were all obtained from the same sample, sequenced in a study of blood T cell repertoires in COVID-19. The repertoire was sequenced with immunoSEQ multiplex PCR; TCRdb's copy has only in-frame clones and lacks some. The table lists 150,000 to 200,000 clones, 79% of them singletons. Sequencing was carried out using peripheral blood. These receptors originate from a woman aged 55-75 years with COVID-19, enrolled during active disease.

The gene calls are TRBV11-2 and TRBJ1-5; 8 bases are shared with TRBD1. Trimming cost V 5 bases and J 6 bases; bases outside gene matches: 9. The germline gives CDR1 SGHAT, CDR2 FQNNGV. This CDR3 comprises 15 residues. The CDR3 region has the DNA TGTGCCAGCAGCGCGGGCGCAGGGACAGGTCAGCCCCAGCATTTT. Protein: CASSAGAGTGQPQHF.

The sample holds one count of this clone. This sequence joins TRBV7-2 and TRBJ1-2; D not resolved. Germline V gene data show CDR1 as SGHTA and CDR2 as FQGNSA. V was clipped by 2 bases and J by 8 bases, with 12 bases between them. The CDR3 contains 13 residues. The CDR3 protein is CASSLLGGQGYTF. In nucleotides, the CDR3 is TGTGCCAGCAGCTTATTAGGAGGTCAGGGCTACACCTTC.

The genes are TRBV28 and TRBJ1-5, with D tentatively TRBD1 (6 bases). Germline CDR1 is MDHEN and CDR2 is SYDVKM. V dropped 1 base and J dropped 5 bases, with 21 bases sitting between them. This CDR3 region has 18 residues. Here the CDR3 DNA reads TGTGCCAGCAGTTTATCCCCCCGGGACATCCGTCCAGATCAGCCCCAGCATTTT. Its translation: CASSLSPRDIRPDQPQHF.

A few counts support this clone. The chain recombines TRBV6-5 with TRBJ1-2, with 9 bases identical to TRBD1. V gave up 5 bases and J gave up 5 bases; unmatched junction bases: 9. The CDR3 has 15 residues. The germline CDR1 and CDR2 sequences are MNHEY and SVGAGI. The CDR3 spells CASSRESGTGYGYTF. CDR3 coding DNA: TGTGCCAGCAGTCGTGAGTCCGGGACAGGGTATGGCTACACCTTC.

This clone was observed once. The chain uses TRBV10-3 and TRBJ2-7; D possibly corresponds to TRBD2 (5 bases). The CDR3 contains 13 residues. Germline V gene data show CDR1 as ENHRY and CDR2 as SYGVKD. V gave up 6 bases and J gave up 4 bases, with 13 bases separating them. In nucleotides, the CDR3 is TGTGCCATCAGCCCCCTGGGAGAATACGAGCAGTACTTC. Translating it yields CAISPLGEYEQYF.

This rearrangement joins TRBV5-5 to TRBJ2-7, with D perhaps matching TRBD1 (6 bases). V was trimmed by 4 bases and J by 2 bases, leaving 10 bases between them. The CDR3 extends over 13 amino acids. From germline, CDR1 is SGHKS and CDR2 YYEKEE (reference sequence). Here the CDR3 DNA reads TGTGCCAGCAGCGCGGACAGCACCTACGAGCAGTACGTC. Translation gives CASSADSTYEQYV.

This clone turned up a few times. The chain is built from TRBV28 and TRBJ2-1, with a possible D match to TRBD1 (6 bases). Trimming cost V 7 bases and J 6 bases, with 19 bases left between them. The CDR3 contains 15 residues. Germline loops: CDR1 MDHEN, CDR2 SYDVKM. The CDR3 spells CASTLGGKAFNEQFF. Written as DNA, the CDR3 is TGTGCCAGCACCCTAGGGGGTAAGGCCTTCAATGAGCAGTTCTTC.

This rearrangement joins TRBV12-3 or TRBV12-4 to TRBJ1-1; D not certain. The CDR3 length is 13 residues. Trimming left V 4 bases short and J 1 base short, with 7 bases between. CDR3 loop: CASSWARNTEAFF. CDR3 DNA sequence: TGTGCCAGCAGTTGGGCGAGGAACACTGAAGCTTTCTTT.

V gene TRBV30 combines with J gene TRBJ1-1, with D maybe TRBD1 (6 bases). Germline loops: CDR1 GTSNPN, CDR2 SVGIG (reference sequence). V was clipped by 3 bases and J by 7 bases, with 18 bases between them. The CDR3 has 14 residues. CDR3 loop: CAWRDRPKVGEAFF. DNA for the CDR3: TGTGCCTGGAGAGACAGGCCCAAAGTCGGTGAAGCTTTCTTT.

V and J are TRBV11-2 and TRBJ2-2, with 11 bases aligning to TRBD2. The CDR3 sequence is 14 residues long. Germline V gene data show CDR1 as SGHAT and CDR2 as FQNNGV. Losses at the gene ends were 7 bases for V and 6 bases for J; bases not matched to a gene: 4. Written as DNA, the CDR3 is TGTGCCAGCATCGGGACTAGCGGAGCCGGGGAGCTGTTTTTT. Residues: CASIGTSGAGELFF.

V is TRBV28 and J is TRBJ2-7; TRBD1 aligns across 9 bases. V lost 3 bases, J lost 0 bases, and 3 bases stayed unmatched. Germline loops: CDR1 MDHEN, CDR2 SYDVKM. The CDR3 extends over 15 amino acids. The CDR3, as DNA: TGTGCCAGCAGTTTGGGACAGGGTGCCTCCTACGAGCAGTACGTC. The encoded protein is CASSLGQGASYEQYV.

The chain joins TRBV5-1 to TRBJ2-5; 10 nucleotides match TRBD2. Germline CDR1 reads SGHRS; CDR2 reads YFSETQ. The CDR3 contains 15 residues. J gave up 5 bases and V 1 base, and 5 bases lay outside the gene matches. CDR3 DNA sequence: TGCGCCAGCAGCTTGCAAGCGGGGGGGCATGAGACCCAGTACTTC. Its translation: CASSLQAGGHETQYF.

The chain links TRBV19 to TRBJ2-5; 13 nucleotides line up with TRBD2. The V and J ends lost 1 base and 5 bases, in that order; junction bases with no gene match: 7. Germline V gives CDR1 LNHDA, CDR2 SQIVND (reference sequence). The CDR3 contains 17 residues. The CDR3 bases are TGTGCCAGTAGTATAGGGACTAGCGGGAGTTTTAGGGAGACCCAGTACTTC. Translating it yields CASSIGTSGSFRETQYF.

The rearrangement uses TRBV23-1 and TRBJ2-5, with 9 bases aligning to TRBD2. TRBV23-1 is an open reading frame whose function is uncertain. The length of the CDR3 is 18 residues. V dropped 0 bases and J dropped 0; count of bases not matched to a gene: 8. CDR3: CASSQSLLAGSNQETQYF. Here the CDR3 DNA reads TGCGCCAGCAGTCAATCTCTTCTAGCGGGGTCTAACCAAGAGACCCAGTACTTC.

The rearrangement joins TRBV10-3 to TRBJ2-3; the D gene is possibly TRBD2 (6 bases). Germline-derived CDR1 and CDR2 are ENHRY and SYGVKD. V was pared by 6 bases and J by 5 bases, with 9 bases between. CDR3 length: 12 residues. The CDR3 nucleotides read TGTGCCATCAGCCGGGAGAAAGATACGCAGTATTTT. Its protein product is CAISREKDTQYF.

J is TRBJ2-2 and V is TRBV6-2 or TRBV6-3; D possibly corresponds to TRBD1 (6 bases). Looked up from germline, CDR1 is MNHEY and CDR2 is SVGEGT. This CDR3 region has 16 residues. Trimming took 6 bases from V and 1 from J, leaving 15 bases between them. CDR3 DNA: TGTGCCAGCAGCTCCCCAGGGGACATGAACACCGGGGAGCTGTTTTTT. As protein: CASSSPGDMNTGELFF.

The chain links TRBV18 to TRBJ1-1; the match to TRBD1 covers 7 bases. V lost 6 bases and J lost 1; bases outside the gene matches: 11. The CDR3 has 16 amino acids. From germline, CDR1 is KGHSH and CDR2 LQKENI. The CDR3 loop is CASSRTGTDKNTEAFF. CDR3 bases: TGTGCCAGCTCCCGAACTGGGACAGACAAGAACACTGAAGCTTTCTTT.

The chain couples TRBV12-5 to TRBJ2-1; TRBD2 matches 7 bases. J lost 4 bases, V lost 5 bases, and 11 bases had no gene match. The CDR3 length is 16 residues. Per germline, CDR1 LGHNT and CDR2 FRNRAP. This chain's CDR3 is CASGPGRPGGYNEQFF. The DNA for the CDR3 is TGTGCTAGTGGTCCTGGACGTCCGGGAGGATACAATGAGCAGTTCTTC.

V gene TRBV11-3 combines with J gene TRBJ2-7; 10 bases fit TRBD1. The CDR3 is made up of 13 amino acids. Germline V lookup: CDR1 SGHNT, CDR2 YENEEA. Unmatched junction bases numbered 3, after V lost 5 bases and J lost 5 bases. Here the CDR3 reads CASSPDRGHEQYF. CDR3 coding DNA: TGTGCCAGCAGCCCCGACAGGGGGCACGAGCAGTACTTC.

The chain uses TRBV6-1 and TRBJ2-7, with D tentatively TRBD1 (6 bases). Germline values: CDR1 MNHNS, CDR2 SASEGT. The CDR3 has 14 residues. Trimming stripped 2 bases from V and 7 bases from J, with 15 bases between. CDR3 amino acids: CASSELRVGGEQYV. For the CDR3, the DNA is TGTGCCAGCAGTGAACTTAGGGTAGGGGGAGAGCAGTACGTC.

This rearrangement joins TRBV27 to TRBJ1-1; D is uncertain. Trimming shortened V by 1 base and J by 0 bases, and 15 bases separated the two germline ends. The CDR3 totals 17 residues. Germline-derived CDR1 and CDR2 are MNHEY and SMNVEV (reference sequence). CDR3 sequence (DNA): TGTGCCAGCAGTTTATTTCCCGGAGGGCCCGTGAACACTGAAGCTTTCTTT. This encodes CASSLFPGGPVNTEAFF.